Here is one TCR beta chain with its context. PCR involved 60 Vbeta and 13 Jbeta primers. Here immunoSEQ multiplex PCR was the method, and the copy in TCRdb shows in-frame clones only, minus some. The repertoire holds about 170,000 clones, with approximately 80% as singletons. The junction had 7 bases not matched to a gene; V was cut back by 2 bases and J by 4 bases. The CDR3 totals 15 residues. The germline gives CDR1 MNHEY, CDR2 SMNVEV (reference sequence). The data were taken from a study of cytomegalovirus exposure and HLA in healthy donors. Sequencing was done on a sample of PBMCs. V usage is TRBV27 and J usage is TRBJ1-1; 7 bases are a match to TRBD1. The sequence derives from a woman between 45 and 65 years old in good health and CMV-seronegative. The CDR3 DNA reads as TGTGCCAGCAGTTTACTTCAGGCAGGGGGCACTGAAGCTTTCTTT. It codes for CASSLLQAGGTEAFF.